These T cell receptor beta chains were read from a single sample in a study of cytomegalovirus exposure and HLA in healthy donors. Profiled with immunoSEQ multiplex PCR; TCRdb holds only in-frame clones, not every one. The sample holds about 62,000 clones, about 69% seen once. Sequences were obtained from PBMCs. The receptor source for this set is a woman aged 25 to 39 in good health and CMV-seronegative. Both conserved end residues are part of each CDR3. D genes are given only for firm matches. For some rows the clone size is stated as once, few or many, or as a class when expanded; others skip it.

cdr3_length,d_call,clone_size,v_call,j_call,cdr3_aa,cdr3_nt
18,TRBD2,few,TRBV5-1,TRBJ2-5,CASSLSGSTSPAQETQYF,TGCGCCAGCAGCCTTAGCGGGAGTACCTCCCCGGCCCAAGAGACCCAGTACTTC
14,NA,NA,TRBV5-1,TRBJ2-7,CASSLSLSVSEQYF,TGCGCCAGCAGCCTCTCGTTGTCGGTGAGCGAGCAGTACTTC
15,TRBD2,NA,TRBV4-1,TRBJ2-1,CASSQSSGSLNEQFF,TGCGCCAGCAGCCAATCTAGCGGGAGTCTCAATGAGCAGTTCTTC
17,NA,NA,TRBV4-3,TRBJ2-1,CASSQTGAARVDNEQFF,TGCGCCAGCAGCCAAACGGGAGCCGCAAGGGTTGACAATGAGCAGTTCTTC
14,TRBD2,once,TRBV6-1,TRBJ2-7,CASSSLAGGYEQYF,TGTGCCAGCAGTTCACTAGCGGGGGGCTACGAGCAGTACTTC
17,TRBD2,NA,TRBV27,TRBJ2-7,CASSFLGTSGLSYEQYF,TGTGCCAGCAGTTTCCTAGGGACTAGCGGGCTCTCCTACGAGCAGTACTTC
14,NA,NA,TRBV5-1,TRBJ2-7,CASSLWTGDYEQYF,TGCGCCAGCAGCCTGTGGACGGGAGACTACGAGCAGTACTTC
15,TRBD2,NA,TRBV9,TRBJ2-1,CASSVGTSGYNEQFF,TGTGCCAGCAGCGTCGGGACTAGCGGCTACAATGAGCAGTTCTTC
15,NA,NA,TRBV11-2,TRBJ2-7,CASSPPAKGGYEQYF,TGTGCCAGCAGCCCCCCTGCGAAGGGAGGATACGAGCAGTACTTC
16,NA,few,TRBV15,TRBJ2-3,CATSGHRAGSTDTQYF,TGTGCCACCAGCGGACACAGGGCGGGCAGCACAGATACGCAGTATTTT
16,TRBD1,few,TRBV4-1,TRBJ1-2,CASSQGRDRGSYGYTF,TGCGCCAGCAGCCAAGGGCGGGACAGGGGGTCGTATGGCTACACCTTC
14,NA,NA,TRBV6-6,TRBJ2-5,CASSYAGSGETQYF,TGTGCCAGCAGTTACGCGGGGAGCGGAGAGACCCAGTACTTC
15,NA,NA,TRBV7-3,TRBJ2-1,CASSPDSTSYNEQFF,TGTGCCAGCAGCCCGGACTCCACCTCCTACAATGAGCAGTTCTTC
15,TRBD2,NA,TRBV15,TRBJ2-2,CATSREGGRGGELFF,TGTGCCACCAGCAGAGAAGGAGGGAGGGGCGGGGAGCTGTTTTTT
16,TRBD2,NA,TRBV7-2,TRBJ2-2,CASSQKRASGRTQLFF,TGTGCCAGCAGCCAAAAGCGGGCTAGCGGGAGGACCCAGCTGTTTTTT